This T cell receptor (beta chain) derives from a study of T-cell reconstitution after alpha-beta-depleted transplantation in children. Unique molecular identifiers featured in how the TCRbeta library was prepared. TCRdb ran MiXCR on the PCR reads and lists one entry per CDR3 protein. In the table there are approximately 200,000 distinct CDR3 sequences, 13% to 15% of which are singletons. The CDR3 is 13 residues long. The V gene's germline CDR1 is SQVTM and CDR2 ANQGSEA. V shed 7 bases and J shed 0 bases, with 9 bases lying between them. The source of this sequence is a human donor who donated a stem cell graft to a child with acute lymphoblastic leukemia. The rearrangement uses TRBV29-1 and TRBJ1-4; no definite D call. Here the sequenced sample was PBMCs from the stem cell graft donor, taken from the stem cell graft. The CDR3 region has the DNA TGCAGCGCATCGCCCCCAACTAATGAAAAACTGTTTTTT. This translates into CSASPPTNEKLFF.